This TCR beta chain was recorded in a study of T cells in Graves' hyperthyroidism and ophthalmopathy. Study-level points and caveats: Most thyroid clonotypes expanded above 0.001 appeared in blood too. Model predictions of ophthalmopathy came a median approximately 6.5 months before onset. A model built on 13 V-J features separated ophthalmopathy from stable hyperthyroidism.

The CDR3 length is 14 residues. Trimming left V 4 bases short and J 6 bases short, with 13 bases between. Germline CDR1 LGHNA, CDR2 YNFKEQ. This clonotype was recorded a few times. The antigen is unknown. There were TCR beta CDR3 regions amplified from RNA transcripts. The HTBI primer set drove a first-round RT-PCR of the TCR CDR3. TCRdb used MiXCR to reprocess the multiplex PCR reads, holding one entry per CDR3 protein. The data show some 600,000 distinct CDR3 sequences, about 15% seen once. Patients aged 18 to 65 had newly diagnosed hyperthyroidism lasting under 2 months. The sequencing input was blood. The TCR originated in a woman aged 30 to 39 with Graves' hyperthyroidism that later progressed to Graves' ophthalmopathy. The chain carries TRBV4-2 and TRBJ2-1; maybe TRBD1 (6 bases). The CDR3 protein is CASSPWDTSNEQFF. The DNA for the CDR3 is TGTGCCAGCAGCCCTTGGGACACCTCCAATGAGCAGTTCTTC.